The sequence of this T cell receptor (beta chain) was determined in a study of vaccination effects on CD4 cells after COVID-19. Before any sequencing was done, the ViraFEST assay used viral peptide pools to expand antigen-specific CD4+ T cells. When around ten days of culture had elapsed, CD4+ T cells were isolated. The vaccine given was either BNT162b2 or mRNA-1273, in two doses. The authors replaced half the medium with IL-2 medium on days 3 and 7. Study findings and constraints: Clones that were induced by infection or by vaccine showed marked contraction late after vaccination.

This clone was seen only once. Its cognate antigen is unknown. Sequencing was performed with immunoSEQ multiplex PCR; in TCRdb, only in-frame clones are kept and a portion is missing. Of under 40,000 clones listed, around 70% are singletons. Losses at the gene ends were 1 base for V and 4 bases for J; bases not matched to a gene: 7. This CDR3 has 16 residues. The V gene's germline CDR1 is LGHNA and CDR2 YNFKEQ. This material consisted of CD4+ T cells from PBMCs cultured with HCoV-229E spike peptides, taken after COVID-19 vaccination. This TCR derives from a human donor who received a COVID-19 vaccine. The chain combines TRBV4-2 with TRBJ2-7; 10 bases are shared with TRBD1. The CDR3 DNA sequence: TGTGCCAGCAGCCAAGTACTGGGACAGGGGAAGTACGAGCAGTACTTC. Translating it yields CASSQVLGQGKYEQYF.